The 21 T cell receptor beta chains given below trace back to one sample, sequenced in a study of a mutant IDH1 vaccine in newly diagnosed glioma. The protocol was immunoSEQ multiplex PCR, while the TCRdb copy is restricted to in-frame clones and leaves out a portion. The sample yields about 26,000 clones, more than 65% seen once. No antigen has been identified for these receptors. Stated time point: week 5, during vaccination. A 20-mer mutant IDH1 peptide at 300 ug was injected subcutaneously with topical imiquimod. Sequencing was performed on PBMCs, taken from a glioma patient whose treatment included an IDH1 peptide vaccine. The origin of the receptors is a man in his forties or fifties with glioma. Some clones in this sample may be carry-over from other donors' samples.

This clone was counted between two and nine times. The chain couples TRBV7-9 to TRBJ1-1; TRBD1 matches 7 bases. The V gene's germline CDR1 is SEHNR and CDR2 FQNEAQ (reference sequence). V dropped 5 bases and J dropped 6; count of bases not matched to a gene: 6. This CDR3 region has 13 residues. In DNA, the CDR3 is TGTGCCAGCAGCCATACAGGGGACTCTGAAGCTTTCTTT. This translates into CASSHTGDSEAFF. Combining the CDR3 with reference TRBV7-9 and TRBJ1-1 gives the whole variable domain DTGVSQNPRHKITKRGQNVTFRCDPISEHNRLYWYRQTLGQGPEFLTYFQNEAQLEKSRLLSDRFSAERPKGSFSTLEIQRTEQGDSAMYLCASSHTGDSEAFFGQGTRLTVV.

This chain joins TRBV5-1 and TRBJ1-1, with D uncertain. This CDR3 comprises 14 residues. Germline loops: CDR1 SGHRS, CDR2 YFSETQ. The germline V and J ends were trimmed by 0 bases and 0 bases, with 6 bases remaining between them. The CDR3 sequence is CASSLELLNTEAFF. The CDR3 DNA reads TGCGCCAGCAGCTTGGAGCTATTGAACACTGAAGCTTTCTTT.

V usage is TRBV7-2 and J usage is TRBJ1-2; 7 bases fit TRBD1. The CDR3 covers 14 residues. After removal of 4 bases from V and 4 bases from J, the junction contained 6 bases not matched to a gene. Germline V gene data show CDR1 as SGHTA and CDR2 as FQGNSA. CDR3 DNA: TGTGCCAGCAGCTCGCGAGGGGGCTCCTATGGCTACACCTTC. It specifies CASSSRGGSYGYTF. Drawing the rest from reference TRBV7-2 and TRBJ1-2, the complete variable domain is GAGVSQSPSNKVTEKGKDVELRCDPISGHTALYWYRQSLGQGLEFLIYFQGNSAPDKSGLPSDRFSAERTGGSVSTLTIQRTQQEDSAVYLCASSSRGGSYGYTFGSGTRLTVV.

This clone was counted a single time. The chain has TRBV7-2 and TRBJ2-7; the match to TRBD1 covers 8 bases. V lost 4 bases to trimming and J lost 2 bases; unmatched junction nucleotides: 4. CDR1 is SGHTA, CDR2 FQGNSA, per germline. The CDR3 totals 14 residues. Here the CDR3 DNA reads TGTGCCAGCAGCTCTGGACAGGGTCCCTACGAGCAGTACTTC. It encodes CASSSGQGPYEQYF.

The chain employs TRBV27 and TRBJ1-5, with D unresolved. CDR3 length: 13 residues. CDR1 MNHEY and CDR2 SMNVEV come from the germline V gene (reference sequence). V lost 3 bases to trimming and J lost 4 bases, with 7 bases between them. The CDR3 spells CASSFRRNQPQHF. The CDR3 DNA reads TGTGCCAGCAGTTTTCGAAGGAATCAGCCCCAGCATTTT.

This clone was counted between two and nine times. V and J are TRBV10-3 and TRBJ1-1; D gene unclear. V lost 3 bases and J 7 bases, leaving 12 bases between the germline ends. The germline CDR1 and CDR2 sequences are ENHRY and SYGVKD. This CDR3 spans 13 amino acids. The CDR3 bases are TGTGCCATCAGTGATAGATTGGAAGGTGAAGCTTTCTTT. Translating it yields CAISDRLEGEAFF.

The J gene is TRBJ1-4, the V gene TRBV7-2; D is undetermined. Germline V CDR1 and CDR2: SGHTA, FQGNSA. V was pared by 2 bases and J by 6 bases, with 10 bases between. CDR3 length equals 14 residues. The chain's CDR3 is CASSLKRLDEKLFF. The CDR3 DNA reads as TGTGCCAGCAGCTTAAAACGGTTAGATGAAAAACTGTTTTTT.

This sequence joins TRBV27 and TRBJ2-7; D remains ambiguous. V was shortened by 3 bases and J by 1 base, with 16 bases between the two germline ends. This CDR3 is built from 16 residues. Germline assignment: CDR1 MNHEY and CDR2 SMNVEV (reference sequence). CDR3 DNA sequence: TGTGCCAGCAGTTTCTCTAGATACGCTACTTCCTACGAGCAGTACTTC. It is translated as CASSFSRYATSYEQYF.

V gene TRBV10-3 combines with J gene TRBJ1-1; D not resolved. Germline V gene data show CDR1 as ENHRY and CDR2 as SYGVKD. Trimming removed 2 bases from V and 0 bases from J, with 7 bases in between. The CDR3 sequence is 14 residues long. The CDR3 coding sequence is TGTGCCATCAGTGAGGCAGGTTTGAACACTGAAGCTTTCTTT. Its translation: CAISEAGLNTEAFF.

The chain has TRBV7-6 and TRBJ1-5, with 7 positions matching TRBD1. The germline CDR1 and CDR2 sequences are SGHVS and FNYEAQ. Germline trimming cut 1 base from V and 9 bases from J; bases unmatched to any gene: 3. The CDR3 is 13 amino acids. The CDR3 spells CASSLERTGPQHF. CDR3 DNA sequence: TGTGCCAGCAGCTTAGAACGGACAGGGCCCCAGCATTTT. The variable domain in full, completed from reference TRBV7-6 and TRBJ1-5, reads GAGVSQSPRYKVTKRGQDVALRCDPISGHVSLYWYRQALGQGPEFLTYFNYEAQQDKSGLPNDRFSAERPEGSISTLTIQRTEQRDSAMYRCASSLERTGPQHFGDGTRLSIL.

The rearrangement uses TRBV11-3 and TRBJ2-3; D gene uncertain. The CDR3 extends over 15 amino acids. Germline V gene sequence: CDR1 SGHNT, CDR2 YENEEA. Trimming took 1 base from V and 2 from J, leaving 10 bases between them. The CDR3 is CASSLGQTNTDTQYF. CDR3 nucleotide sequence: TGTGCCAGCAGCTTAGGGCAGACAAACACAGATACGCAGTATTTT.

The chain links TRBV30 to TRBJ2-2; unclear D gene. V was clipped by 0 bases and J by 6 bases, with 8 bases between them. CDR1 and CDR2 from the germline V gene are GTSNPN and SVGIG (reference sequence). The CDR3 runs to 13 residues. In nucleotides, the CDR3 is TGTGCCTGGAGTGTATCCGGCCCCGGGGAGCTGTTTTTT. Protein sequence: CAWSVSGPGELFF.

The V and J genes are TRBV10-3 and TRBJ1-6, with D possibly matching TRBD1 (6 bases). The germline V and J ends were trimmed by 5 bases and 7 bases, with 21 bases remaining between them. Germline-derived CDR1 and CDR2 are ENHRY and SYGVKD. The CDR3 has 17 amino acids. The CDR3 loop reads CAISRGQGNGRNSPLHF. In nucleotides, the CDR3 is TGTGCCATCAGTAGAGGGCAGGGGAACGGTAGGAATTCACCCCTCCACTTT.

The chain has TRBV7-2 and TRBJ2-5; no clear D. Germline V CDR1 and CDR2: SGHTA, FQGNSA. Trimming stripped 4 bases from V and 1 base from J, with 7 bases between. The CDR3 totals 13 residues. The chain's CDR3 is CASSSRRQETQYF. The CDR3 DNA is TGTGCCAGCAGCTCCCGGCGCCAAGAGACCCAGTACTTC.

The rearrangement links TRBV30 to TRBJ1-6; 7 nucleotides agree with TRBD1. The length of the CDR3 is 14 residues. V lost 5 bases, J lost 8 bases, and 9 bases stayed unmatched. CDR1 and CDR2 from the germline V gene are GTSNPN and SVGIG (reference sequence). DNA for the CDR3: TGTGCCTGGGACAAACAGGGGATGGATTCACCCCTCCACTTT. It translates to CAWDKQGMDSPLHF.

This sequence joins TRBV10-3 and TRBJ2-1; TRBD1 matches 11 bases. V lost 5 bases and J lost 8; bases outside the gene matches: 14. Per the germline V gene, CDR1 is ENHRY and CDR2 is SYGVKD. The CDR3 has 17 amino acids. CDR3 region: CAISLSDRGPPLDEQFF. DNA for the CDR3: TGTGCCATCAGTCTCTCGGACAGGGGGCCTCCATTGGATGAGCAGTTCTTC.

The J gene is TRBJ1-1, the V gene TRBV5-4, with D uncertain. Between the trimmed V and J ends, which lost 4 bases and 2 bases, there was a span of 9 bases. CDR3 length: 13 amino acids. Germline assignment: CDR1 SGHNT and CDR2 YYREEE (reference sequence). The CDR3 spells CASSLVSNTEAFF. The CDR3 bases are TGTGCCAGCAGCCTGGTTTCAAACACTGAAGCTTTCTTT.

A few counts support this clone. The chain combines TRBV5-1 with TRBJ1-4, with D perhaps TRBD1 (5 bases). The CDR3 extends over 14 amino acids. Germline V gene data show CDR1 as SGHRS and CDR2 as YFSETQ. The V and J ends lost 2 bases and 4 bases respectively, with 9 bases between them. CDR3 region: CASSFDSSNEKLFF. CDR3 DNA sequence: TGCGCCAGCAGCTTTGACAGTAGTAATGAAAAACTGTTTTTT.

The chain recombines TRBV25-1 with TRBJ1-5; no clear D gene. The CDR3 loop spans 14 amino acids. V was trimmed by 4 bases and J by 6 bases, leaving 13 bases between them. The V gene's germline CDR1 is MGHDK and CDR2 SYGVNS. As DNA, the CDR3 is TGTGCCAGCAGTGCGGGGTCTGGACGTCAGCCCCAGCATTTT. This encodes CASSAGSGRQPQHF.

This chain connects TRBV10-3 to TRBJ2-7, with D unclear. Trimming removed 2 bases from V and 3 bases from J, with 8 bases in between. Germline lookup yields CDR1 ENHRY and CDR2 SYGVKD. The CDR3 has 13 residues. CDR3 loop: CAISERQGYEQYF. In DNA form, the CDR3 reads TGTGCCATCAGTGAGCGCCAAGGCTACGAGCAGTACTTC.

This chain connects TRBV9 to TRBJ2-7; a possible D gene is TRBD1 (6 bases). The CDR3 totals 14 residues. V dropped 0 bases and J dropped 3 bases, with 10 bases sitting between them. Germline CDR1 reads SGDLS; CDR2 reads YYNGEE. Here the CDR3 reads CASSVALDSYEQYF. The CDR3 DNA reads as TGTGCCAGCAGCGTAGCTCTGGACAGCTACGAGCAGTACTTC.